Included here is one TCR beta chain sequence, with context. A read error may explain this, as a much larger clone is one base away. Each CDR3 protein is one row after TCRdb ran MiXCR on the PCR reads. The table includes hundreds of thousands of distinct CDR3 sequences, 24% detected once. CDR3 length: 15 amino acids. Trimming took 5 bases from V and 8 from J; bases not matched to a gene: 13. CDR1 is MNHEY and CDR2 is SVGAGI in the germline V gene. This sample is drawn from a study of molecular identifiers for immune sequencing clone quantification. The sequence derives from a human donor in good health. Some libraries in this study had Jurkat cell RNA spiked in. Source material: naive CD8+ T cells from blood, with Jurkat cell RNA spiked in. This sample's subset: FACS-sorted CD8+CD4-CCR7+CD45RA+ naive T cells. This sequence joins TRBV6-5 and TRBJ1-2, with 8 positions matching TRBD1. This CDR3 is CASSPSDTGGDGYTF. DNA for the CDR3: TGTGCCAGCAGTCCCTCGGACACAGGGGGTGACGGCTACACCTTC.